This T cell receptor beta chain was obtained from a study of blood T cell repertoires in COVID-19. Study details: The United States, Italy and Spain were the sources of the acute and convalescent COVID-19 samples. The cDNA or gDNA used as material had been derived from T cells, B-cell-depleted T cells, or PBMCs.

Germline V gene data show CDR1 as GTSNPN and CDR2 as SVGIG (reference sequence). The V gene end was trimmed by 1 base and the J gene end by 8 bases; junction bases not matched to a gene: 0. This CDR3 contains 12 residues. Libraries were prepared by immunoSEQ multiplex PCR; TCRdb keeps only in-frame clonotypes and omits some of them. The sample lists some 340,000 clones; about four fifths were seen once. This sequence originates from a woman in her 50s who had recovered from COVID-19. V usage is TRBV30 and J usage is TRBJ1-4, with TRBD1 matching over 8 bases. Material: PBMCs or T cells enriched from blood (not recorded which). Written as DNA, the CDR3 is TGTGCCTGGAGTGGGGACAGGGAAAAACTGTTTTTT. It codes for CAWSGDREKLFF.